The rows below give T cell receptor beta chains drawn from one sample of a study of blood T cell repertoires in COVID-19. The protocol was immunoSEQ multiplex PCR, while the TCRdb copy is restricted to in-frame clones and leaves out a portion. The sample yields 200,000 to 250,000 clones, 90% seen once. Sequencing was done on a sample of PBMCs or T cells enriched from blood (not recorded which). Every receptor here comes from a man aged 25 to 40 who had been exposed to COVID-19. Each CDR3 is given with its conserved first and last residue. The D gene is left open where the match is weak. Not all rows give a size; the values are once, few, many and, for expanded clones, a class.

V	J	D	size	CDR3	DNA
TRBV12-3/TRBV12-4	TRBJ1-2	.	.	CASRSPGGGYTF	TGTGCCAGCAGATCGCCGGGGGGAGGCTACACCTTC
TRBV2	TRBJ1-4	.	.	CASSAATNEKLFF	TGTGCCAGCAGTGCCGCAACTAATGAAAAACTGTTTTTT
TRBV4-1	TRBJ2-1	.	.	CASSPSGQPSYNEQFF	TGCGCCAGCAGCCCATCCGGACAGCCTTCCTACAATGAGCAGTTCTTC
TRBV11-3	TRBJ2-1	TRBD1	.	CASSLSQGLKNEQFF	TGTGCCAGCAGCTTATCACAGGGGCTTAAGAATGAGCAGTTCTTC
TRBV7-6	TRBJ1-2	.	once	CASSLAGQGGYTF	TGTGCCAGCAGCTTAGCGGGGCAGGGAGGCTACACCTTC
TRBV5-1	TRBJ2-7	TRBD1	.	CASSLGDRGYEQYF	TGCGCCAGCAGCTTGGGGGACAGGGGCTACGAGCAGTACTTC
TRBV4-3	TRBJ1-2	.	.	CASSQARGSYGYTF	TGCGCCAGCAGCCAAGCAAGGGGATCCTATGGCTACACCTTC
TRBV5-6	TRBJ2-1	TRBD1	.	CASRLGQGAPYNEQFF	TGTGCCAGCAGGCTGGGACAGGGGGCGCCCTACAATGAGCAGTTCTTC
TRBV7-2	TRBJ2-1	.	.	CASSLAPTHNEQFF	TGTGCCAGCAGCTTAGCACCTACTCACAATGAGCAGTTCTTC
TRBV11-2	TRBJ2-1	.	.	CASSSGLINEQFF	TGTGCCAGCAGCTCGGGACTCATCAATGAGCAGTTCTTC
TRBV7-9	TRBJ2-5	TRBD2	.	CASSPWGGEETQYF	TGTGCCAGCAGCCCCTGGGGGGGGGAGGAGACCCAGTACTTC
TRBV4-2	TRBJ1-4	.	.	CASSQDWGLRTANEKLFF	TGTGCCAGCAGCCAAGATTGGGGTCTGAGGACAGCTAATGAAAAACTGTTTTTT
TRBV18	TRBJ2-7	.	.	CASSPPGLPSEEQYF	TGTGCCAGCTCACCACCGGGACTGCCAAGCGAGGAGCAGTACTTC
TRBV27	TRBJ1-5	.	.	CASTPLGGGQPQHF	TGTGCCAGCACCCCACTCGGGGGAGGACAGCCCCAGCATTTT
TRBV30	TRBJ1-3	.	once	CAWSLTGSGNTIYF	TGTGCCTGGAGTTTAACTGGCTCTGGAAACACCATATATTTT
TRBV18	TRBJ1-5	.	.	CASSLGQPGLDQPQHF	TGTGCCAGCTCACTCGGACAGCCGGGTCTCGATCAGCCCCAGCATTTT
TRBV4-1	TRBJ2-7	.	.	CASSQGPGGYEQYF	TGCGCCAGCAGCCAAGGCCCCGGGGGCTACGAGCAGTACTTC
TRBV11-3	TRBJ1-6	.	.	CASSLDRVSPLHF	TGTGCCAGCAGCTTAGACAGGGTTTCACCCCTCCACTTT
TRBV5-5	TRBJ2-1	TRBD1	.	CASSHPGQGINEQFF	TGTGCCAGCAGCCACCCGGGACAGGGGATTAATGAGCAGTTCTTC
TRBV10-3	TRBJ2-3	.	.	CAILSPGVGDTQYF	TGTGCCATCTTATCGCCCGGGGTTGGGGATACGCAGTATTTT
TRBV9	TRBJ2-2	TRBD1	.	CASSATSGTGDGELFF	TGTGCCAGCAGCGCAACCAGCGGGACAGGGGACGGGGAGCTGTTTTTT
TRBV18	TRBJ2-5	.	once	CASSPGLDQETQYF	TGTGCCAGCTCACCTGGGCTCGATCAAGAGACCCAGTACTTC
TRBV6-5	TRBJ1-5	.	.	CASSSGRRNQPQHF	TGTGCCAGCAGCTCGGGAAGGCGCAATCAGCCCCAGCATTTT
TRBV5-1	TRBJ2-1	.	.	CASRSLDEQFF	TGCGCCAGCAGGAGTCTTGATGAGCAGTTCTTC
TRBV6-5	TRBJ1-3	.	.	CASSSREQGGNTIYF	TGTGCCAGCAGTTCAAGGGAACAGGGAGGAAACACCATATATTTT
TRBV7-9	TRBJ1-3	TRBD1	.	CASSLITGQGNTIYF	TGTGCCAGCAGCTTAATAACGGGACAGGGAAACACCATATATTTT
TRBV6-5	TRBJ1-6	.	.	CASIKDSNSPLHF	TGTGCCAGTATTAAAGACTCAAATTCACCCCTCCACTTT
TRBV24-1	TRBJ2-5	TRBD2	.	CATSDSGLAGRETQYF	TGTGCCACCAGTGATTCGGGACTAGCGGGGAGAGAGACCCAGTACTTC
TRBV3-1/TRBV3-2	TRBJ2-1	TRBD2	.	CASGPPELLANSYNEQFF	TGTGCCAGCGGTCCCCCAGAACTACTAGCGAACTCCTACAATGAGCAGTTCTTC
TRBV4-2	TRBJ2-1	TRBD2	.	CASSQPGTSGNNEQFF	TGTGCCAGCAGCCAACCGGGGACTAGCGGGAACAATGAGCAGTTCTTC
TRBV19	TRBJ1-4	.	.	CASSIRGTNEKLFF	TGTGCCAGTAGTATAAGGGGAACTAATGAAAAACTGTTTTTT
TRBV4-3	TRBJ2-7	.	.	CASSQGGDRVITYEQYF	TGCGCCAGCAGCCAAGGGGGGGACAGAGTGATCACCTACGAGCAGTACTTC
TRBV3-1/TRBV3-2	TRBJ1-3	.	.	CASSQPTVTSSGNTIYF	TGTGCCAGCAGCCAACCGACAGTCACGAGCTCTGGAAACACCATATATTTT
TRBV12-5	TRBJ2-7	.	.	CASALGGARAYEQYF	TGTGCTAGTGCTTTAGGGGGGGCAAGGGCCTACGAGCAGTACTTC
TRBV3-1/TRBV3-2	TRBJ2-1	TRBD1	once	CASSHRDRGPYNEQFF	TGTGCCAGCAGCCACCGGGACAGGGGTCCCTACAATGAGCAGTTCTTC